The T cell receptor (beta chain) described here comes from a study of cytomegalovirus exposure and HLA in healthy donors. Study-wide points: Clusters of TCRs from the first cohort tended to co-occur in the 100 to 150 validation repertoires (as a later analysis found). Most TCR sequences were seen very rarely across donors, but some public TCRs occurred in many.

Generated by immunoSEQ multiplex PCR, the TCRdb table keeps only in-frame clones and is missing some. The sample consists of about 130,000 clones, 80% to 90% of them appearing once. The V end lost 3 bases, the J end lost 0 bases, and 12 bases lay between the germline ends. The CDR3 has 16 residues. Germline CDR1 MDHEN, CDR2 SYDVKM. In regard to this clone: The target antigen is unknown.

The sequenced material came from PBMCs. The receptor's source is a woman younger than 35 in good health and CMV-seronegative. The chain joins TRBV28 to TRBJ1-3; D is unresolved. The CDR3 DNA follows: TGTGCCAGCAGTTTGTTTCGACATTTCTCTGGAAACACCATATATTTT. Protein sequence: CASSLFRHFSGNTIYF.